A single sample gave rise to the 8 T cell receptor beta chains below, sequenced in a study of blood T cell repertoires in COVID-19. Data came from immunoSEQ multiplex PCR; TCRdb stores just in-frame clones and leaves some out. The sample lists under 35,000 clones; roughly 88% were seen once. The sequenced material came from peripheral blood. The receptor source for this set is a human donor in a cohort sampled during active COVID-19.

This chain uses TRBV7-9 with TRBJ1-1; TRBD1 matches at 7 bases. CDR1 and CDR2 (germline): SEHNR, FQNEAQ (reference sequence). The CDR3 totals 15 residues. V shed 3 bases, J shed 6 bases, and the junction held 10 bases outside the gene matches. CDR3 residues: CASSLGRGVRPEAFF. The CDR3 DNA reads as TGTGCCAGCAGCTTGGGCAGGGGGGTTCGACCTGAAGCTTTCTTT.

The V and J genes are TRBV7-9 and TRBJ2-1; perhaps TRBD2 as D (6 bases). Trimming shortened V by 1 base and J by 7 bases, and 14 bases separated the two germline ends. CDR3 length equals 15 residues. CDR1 is SEHNR, CDR2 FQNEAQ, per germline (reference sequence). The CDR3 sequence is CASSLDGAGRNEQFF. CDR3 nucleotides: TGTGCCAGCAGCTTAGATGGTGCAGGGAGGAATGAGCAGTTCTTC. The variable domain in full, completed from reference TRBV7-9 and TRBJ2-1, reads DTGVSQNPRHKITKRGQNVTFRCDPISEHNRLYWYRQTLGQGPEFLTYFQNEAQLEKSRLLSDRFSAERPKGSFSTLEIQRTEQGDSAMYLCASSLDGAGRNEQFFGPGTRLTVL.

This chain links TRBV10-3 with TRBJ1-5; D is unresolved. Trimming left V 0 bases short and J 7 bases short, with 7 bases between. This CDR3 contains 13 residues. Germline V gene sequence: CDR1 ENHRY, CDR2 SYGVKD. The CDR3 DNA sequence: TGTGCCATCAGTGAGTCGTTTGGCCAGCCCCAGCATTTT. This codes for CAISESFGQPQHF.

Points on this clone: This CDR3 is also generated by other DNA sequences in the sample. This chain joins TRBV28 and TRBJ2-5, with TRBD2 matching 8 bases. V lost 1 base to trimming and J lost 5 bases; unmatched junction nucleotides: 9. Germline assignment: CDR1 MDHEN and CDR2 SYDVKM. The CDR3 length is 16 residues. CDR3 region: CASSLSRGGLGETQYF. The CDR3 nucleotides read TGTGCCAGCAGTTTATCCCGGGGGGGGCTAGGGGAGACCCAGTACTTC.

The chain links TRBV6-5 to TRBJ1-5; D is uncertain. The germline V gene encodes CDR1 MNHEY and CDR2 SVGAGI. The V end was cut by 7 bases, the J end by 0 bases, with 10 bases between. The CDR3 totals 14 residues. The CDR3 DNA reads as TGTGCCAGCAATCCAGGACTTAGCAATCAGCCCCAGCATTTT. Its translation is CASNPGLSNQPQHF.

The V gene is TRBV11-2, the J gene TRBJ2-3, with D unclear. Germline V lookup: CDR1 SGHAT, CDR2 FQNNGV. The V gene lost 0 bases and the J gene lost 5 bases, with 15 bases spanning the gap. The CDR3 spans 16 residues. The CDR3 DNA follows: TGTGCCAGCAGCTTAGAACCCGTCGCCTCAGGAGATACGCAGTATTTT. It specifies CASSLEPVASGDTQYF.

There are a few counts of this clone. This chain links TRBV7-9 with TRBJ1-4, with D maybe TRBD1 (5 bases). V gave up 7 bases and J gave up 0 bases, with 15 bases separating them. This CDR3 has 16 amino acids. The V gene's germline CDR1 is SEHNR and CDR2 FQNEAQ (reference sequence). The CDR3 sequence is CASIPGQFATNEKLFF. In DNA, the CDR3 is TGTGCCAGCATCCCCGGACAATTTGCAACTAATGAAAAACTGTTTTTT.

The rearrangement joins TRBV4-3 to TRBJ1-6; no reliable D call. Germline V gives CDR1 LGHNA, CDR2 YSLEER. CDR3 size: 14 residues. V was shortened by 3 bases and J by 7 bases, with 10 bases between the two germline ends. The CDR3 sequence: CASSQEPGNSPLHF. The DNA for the CDR3 is TGCGCCAGCAGCCAGGAGCCGGGGAATTCACCCCTCCACTTT.